This T cell receptor (beta chain) stems from a study of T cell responses to AZD1222 COVID-19 vaccine. The V gene's germline CDR1 is SGHRS and CDR2 YFSETQ. The CDR3 covers 13 residues. Germline trimming cut 4 bases from V and 4 bases from J; bases unmatched to any gene: 2. Profiled with immunoSEQ multiplex PCR; TCRdb holds only in-frame clones, not every one. The data show about 56,000 clones, approximately 83% seen once. This chain uses TRBV5-1 with TRBJ2-3, with 8 positions matching TRBD2. The TCR sequence derives from an adult in good health. Sequencing was performed on peripheral blood, taken on day 0 of AZD1222 vaccination. The CDR3 DNA follows: TGCGCCAGCAGCCTCGGGGGGGCAGATACGCAGTATTTT. As protein: CASSLGGADTQYF.